The 19 T cell receptor beta chains presented below share a single source sample, sequenced in a study of cytomegalovirus exposure and HLA in healthy donors (dated by TCRdb to 2016 to 2017). Libraries were prepared through the immunoSEQ multiplex PCR assay. For the multiplex PCR, a mixture combining 60 forward primers for TCR Vbeta segments and 13 reverse primers for TCR Jbeta segments was used. The table was pulled from immuneACCESS by TCRdb, which kept in-frame rearrangements only. Such tables lose some clones; where checked, under half of the loss comes from unresolved V genes, and the rest has no known cause. Here the sample has around 150,000 clones; 80% occur a single time. 2.2% of the sample lies in the top ten. The sample was PBMCs. The receptor set was obtained from a man aged 25 to 45 in good health and CMV-seronegative.

The chain joins TRBV7-2 to TRBJ2-5, with 8 positions matching TRBD1. The V gene end was trimmed by 0 bases and the J gene end by 12 bases; junction bases not matched to a gene: 6. The CDR3 is 13 residues long. Germline V gene sequence: CDR1 SGHTA, CDR2 FQGNSA. The CDR3 DNA reads as TGTGCCAGCAGCTTAGCGACCCCGGGACAGGAGTACTTC. It specifies CASSLATPGQEYF.

V and J are TRBV27 and TRBJ2-4; 8 bases are a match to TRBD1. The CDR3 contains 16 residues. V lost 5 bases, J lost 0 bases, and 6 bases stayed unmatched. Germline V gene lookup returns CDR1 MNHEY and CDR2 SMNVEV (reference sequence). CDR3: CASSIHGTGAKNIQYF. As DNA, the CDR3 is TGTGCCAGCAGTATACACGGGACAGGAGCCAAAAACATTCAGTACTTC.

The chain recombines TRBV19 with TRBJ2-1; 8 nucleotides align to TRBD2. The V and J ends lost 4 bases and 7 bases, in that order; junction bases with no gene match: 6. The CDR3 has 14 amino acids. Germline assignment: CDR1 LNHDA and CDR2 SQIVND (reference sequence). DNA of the CDR3: TGTGCCAGTAGTAAGAGCGGGAGAAAGAATGAGCAGTTCTTC. This gives the protein CASSKSGRKNEQFF.

The chain links TRBV30 to TRBJ2-2; 7 nucleotides agree with TRBD2. The germline V gene encodes CDR1 GTSNPN and CDR2 SVGIG (reference sequence). This CDR3 region has 13 residues. Germline trimming cut 4 bases from V and 1 base from J; bases unmatched to any gene: 0. CDR3 in amino acids: CAWKRGNTGELFF. In nucleotides, the CDR3 is TGTGCCTGGAAGCGGGGGAACACCGGGGAGCTGTTTTTT.

V usage is TRBV15 and J usage is TRBJ2-1; 14 bases align to TRBD2. This CDR3 comprises 15 residues. The trim removed 4 bases at V and 6 bases at J, leaving 2 bases unmatched. Per the germline V gene, CDR1 is LNHNV and CDR2 is YYDKDF (reference sequence). The CDR3 region has the DNA TGTGCCACCAGCATAGGACTAGCGGGAGGCAATGAGCAGTTCTTC. It codes for CATSIGLAGGNEQFF.

The count of this clone is one. The V call is TRBV4-3, the J call TRBJ2-2; tentative D call: TRBD1 (5 bases). Per the germline V gene, CDR1 is LGHNA and CDR2 is YSLEER. Trimming cost V 1 base and J 0 bases, with 6 bases left between them. CDR3 size: 15 residues. The CDR3 sequence: CASSQATANTGELFF. CDR3 DNA sequence: TGCGCCAGCAGCCAAGCGACAGCGAACACCGGGGAGCTGTTTTTT.

V gene TRBV18 combines with J gene TRBJ2-7; 7 bases are a match to TRBD1. Germline loops: CDR1 KGHSH, CDR2 LQKENI. This CDR3 has 12 residues. J was trimmed by 5 bases and V by 3 bases; bases with no gene match: 1. This chain's CDR3 is CASSPDRDEQYF. CDR3 nucleotides: TGTGCCAGCTCACCCGACAGGGACGAGCAGTACTTC.

The chain carries TRBV7-9 and TRBJ2-1; 8 nucleotides line up with TRBD2. Germline V gene sequence: CDR1 SEHNR, CDR2 FQNEAQ (reference sequence). Trimming at V came to 7 bases and at J to 2 bases, leaving 7 bases not matched to a gene. This CDR3 is built from 15 residues. As DNA, the CDR3 is TGTGCCAGCACAAGAGCGGGAGACGCCTACAATGAGCAGTTCTTC. This translates into CASTRAGDAYNEQFF.

The chain combines TRBV9 with TRBJ2-3; no clear D gene. The germline gives CDR1 SGDLS, CDR2 YYNGEE. The CDR3 extends over 16 amino acids. V dropped 0 bases and J dropped 2 bases, with 13 bases sitting between them. Written as DNA, the CDR3 is TGTGCCAGCAGCGTAGGTTTCGAAGCGAACACAGATACGCAGTATTTT. Translation gives CASSVGFEANTDTQYF.

V and J are TRBV19 and TRBJ1-1; TRBD1 matches 7 bases. This CDR3 has 15 residues. Trimming cost V 5 bases and J 5 bases; bases outside gene matches: 11. From germline, CDR1 is LNHDA and CDR2 SQIVND (reference sequence). The CDR3 protein is CASSPAVTGSTEAFF. CDR3 nucleotide sequence: TGTGCCAGTAGTCCCGCCGTGACAGGGTCGACTGAAGCTTTCTTT.

The chain joins TRBV28 to TRBJ1-5; TRBD1 agrees at 7 bases. The CDR3 has 13 amino acids. The V segment lost 6 bases and the J segment 4 bases; nucleotides outside the gene matches: 3. Germline CDR1 MDHEN, CDR2 SYDVKM. DNA of the CDR3: TGTGCCAGCAGAAACAGGGGAAATCAGCCCCAGCATTTT. This codes for CASRNRGNQPQHF.

The V gene is TRBV30, the J gene TRBJ1-4; no clear D gene. Germline V lookup: CDR1 GTSNPN, CDR2 SVGIG (reference sequence). Trimming removed 0 bases from V and 7 bases from J, with 9 bases in between. The CDR3 covers 13 residues. DNA of the CDR3: TGTGCCTGGAGTGTCGGGGTGGGTGAAAAACTGTTTTTT. It translates to CAWSVGVGEKLFF.

This chain connects TRBV13 to TRBJ2-1; TRBD2 agrees at 11 bases. The CDR3 extends over 16 amino acids. Germline CDR1 is PRHDT and CDR2 is FYEKMQ (reference sequence). V lost 3 bases and J lost 4; bases outside the gene matches: 5. CDR3 sequence: CASSFQTSGVYNEQFF. DNA for the CDR3: TGTGCCAGCAGCTTCCAGACTAGCGGGGTTTACAATGAGCAGTTCTTC.

The gene calls are TRBV5-1 and TRBJ2-2; 7 nucleotides agree with TRBD1. This CDR3 region has 15 residues. V lost 4 bases to trimming and J lost 4 bases; unmatched junction nucleotides: 7. Germline lookup yields CDR1 SGHRS and CDR2 YFSETQ. The CDR3 is CASSTGQTSTGELFF. The CDR3 DNA sequence: TGCGCCAGCAGCACGGGACAGACCTCCACCGGGGAGCTGTTTTTT.

V is TRBV30 and J is TRBJ2-2, with D maybe TRBD1 (6 bases). Trimming cost V 4 bases and J 0 bases, with 15 bases left between them. CDR1 and CDR2 from the germline V gene are GTSNPN and SVGIG (reference sequence). The CDR3 is 16 residues long. DNA for the CDR3: TGTGCCTGGACTGGAACCGGGACACCGAACACCGGGGAGCTGTTTTTT. It is translated as CAWTGTGTPNTGELFF.

The CDR3 is CASSEAQGTSYEQYF. CDR3 in DNA: TGTGCCAGCAGTGAAGCACAGGGAACCTCCTACGAGCAGTACTTC. The rearrangement links TRBV6-1 to TRBJ2-7; a weak D match, TRBD1 (6 bases). Per germline, CDR1 MNHNS and CDR2 SASEGT. V was cut by 0 bases and J by 0 bases, with 9 bases left in between. The CDR3 totals 15 residues.

This clone was detected once. V usage is TRBV10-3 and J usage is TRBJ1-5; D is uncertain. Trimming took 10 bases from V and 2 from J, leaving 9 bases between them. CDR3 length: 12 residues. CDR1 and CDR2 from the germline V gene are ENHRY and SYGVKD. This CDR3 is CATNGGNQPQHF. CDR3 DNA sequence: TGTGCCACAAACGGGGGCAATCAGCCCCAGCATTTT.

This sequence joins TRBV27 and TRBJ1-2, with no clear D. The V and J ends lost 0 bases and 3 bases respectively, with 5 bases between them. The germline CDR1 and CDR2 sequences are MNHEY and SMNVEV (reference sequence). The CDR3 sequence is 13 residues long. CDR3 coding DNA: TGTGCCAGCAGTTTATCGGCAGACTATGGCTACACCTTC. This sequence encodes CASSLSADYGYTF.

The rearrangement uses TRBV5-6 and TRBJ1-1; no clear D gene. This CDR3 is built from 14 residues. Germline CDR1 reads SGHDT; CDR2 reads YYEEEE. V dropped 2 bases and J dropped 4 bases, with 12 bases sitting between them. The CDR3 protein is CASSFAGDFTEAFF. CDR3 coding DNA: TGTGCCAGCAGCTTTGCGGGTGACTTCACTGAAGCTTTCTTT.